The rows below give T cell receptor beta chains drawn from one sample of a study of T cell responses to AZD1222 COVID-19 vaccine. The data were produced by immunoSEQ multiplex PCR, yet TCRdb's version contains in-frame clones alone and is incomplete. The data contain tens of thousands of clones, 90% of them singletons. The material sequenced was peripheral blood, taken 28 days after the second AZD1222 dose. These receptors originate from an adult who received the AZD1222 COVID-19 vaccine. Each CDR3 is given with its conserved first and last residue. Each record gives: D gene, V gene, clone size, CDR3 length, J gene, CDR3 protein, CDR3 DNA. A D gene is named only where the DNA matches it firmly. Clone size is not always given. Where it is, it says once, few, many or a class for expanded clones.

TRBD1	TRBV28	.	13	TRBJ2-7	CASNRGFSYEQYF	TGTGCCAGCAACAGGGGGTTCTCCTACGAGCAGTACTTC
TRBD2	TRBV7-9	.	15	TRBJ2-7	CASSRIAGGNYEQYF	TGTGCCAGCAGCCGGATAGCGGGGGGGAACTACGAGCAGTACTTC
.	TRBV3-1/TRBV3-2	once	14	TRBJ2-2	CASSPGSGIGELFF	TGTGCCAGCAGCCCGGGCAGTGGAATCGGGGAGCTGTTTTTT
TRBD1	TRBV19	.	15	TRBJ1-4	CASSKNRGSNEKLFF	TGTGCCAGTAGTAAGAACAGGGGATCTAATGAAAAACTGTTTTTT
TRBD1	TRBV6-5	.	12	TRBJ2-5	CASRTGDETQYF	TGTGCCAGCAGGACAGGGGACGAGACCCAGTACTTC
TRBD1	TRBV6-1	.	16	TRBJ1-1	CASSEFGQGYDTEAFF	TGTGCCAGCAGTGAATTCGGACAGGGGTACGACACTGAAGCTTTCTTT
TRBD1	TRBV10-3	.	12	TRBJ1-1	CAISGTGGEAFF	TGTGCCATCAGTGGGACAGGGGGTGAAGCTTTCTTT
TRBD2	TRBV6-5	once	14	TRBJ2-1	CASTAGGTYNEQFF	TGTGCCAGCACAGCGGGGGGCACCTACAATGAGCAGTTCTTC
.	TRBV11-1	.	15	TRBJ1-2	CASSQQGAGDYGYTF	TGTGCCAGCAGCCAGCAAGGTGCGGGAGATTATGGCTACACCTTC
TRBD2	TRBV3-1/TRBV3-2	.	16	TRBJ2-2	CASSPRLAGGTGELFF	TGTGCCAGCAGCCCCCGACTAGCGGGGGGCACCGGGGAGCTGTTTTTT
.	TRBV7-8	.	13	TRBJ2-7	CASSLGQRYEQYF	TGTGCCAGCAGCTTGGGTCAGCGCTACGAGCAGTACTTC
.	TRBV14	.	12	TRBJ2-5	CASSQDGETQYF	TGTGCCAGCAGCCAAGATGGGGAGACCCAGTACTTC
.	TRBV12-3/TRBV12-4	.	13	TRBJ2-5	CASSLSLVETQYF	TGTGCCAGCAGTTTGAGTCTAGTGGAGACCCAGTACTTC
TRBD1	TRBV7-2	.	15	TRBJ1-5	CASSWGQVGSQPQHF	TGTGCCAGCAGCTGGGGACAGGTAGGATCTCAGCCCCAGCATTTT
.	TRBV28	.	14	TRBJ2-7	CASSLEGLAYEQYF	TGTGCCAGCAGTTTAGAGGGACTGGCCTACGAGCAGTACTTC
.	TRBV30	.	15	TRBJ2-5	CAWSVGDVRGETQYF	TGTGCCTGGAGTGTTGGAGATGTGAGGGGAGAGACCCAGTACTTC
.	TRBV5-1	.	12	TRBJ2-7	CASSSSSYEQYF	TGCGCCAGCAGCTCCAGCTCCTACGAGCAGTACTTC
TRBD1	TRBV5-3	.	15	TRBJ1-5	CARSLNRGSNQPQHF	TGTGCCAGAAGCCTAAACAGGGGTAGCAATCAGCCCCAGCATTTT
TRBD1	TRBV5-1	.	16	TRBJ1-6	CASRHLTGRLRSPLHF	TGCGCCAGCAGACACCTGACAGGGAGGTTGAGATCACCCCTCCACTTT
TRBD1	TRBV10-3	.	15	TRBJ1-1	CAISYRQGENTEAFF	TGTGCCATCAGTTATCGACAGGGGGAGAACACTGAAGCTTTCTTT
TRBD1	TRBV19	.	16	TRBJ1-6	CASRTLQGLNNSPLHF	TGTGCCAGTAGGACATTACAGGGGCTCAATAATTCACCCCTCCACTTT
.	TRBV19	few	19	TRBJ1-6	CASSPRSQGPNRGLPPLHF	TGTGCCAGTAGCCCACGGTCCCAGGGCCCAAACCGCGGTCTCCCACCCCTCCACTTT
.	TRBV4-1	once	11	TRBJ2-1	CASSQRTEQFF	TGCGCCAGCAGCCAAAGGACTGAGCAGTTCTTC
.	TRBV6-5	.	15	TRBJ2-7	CASSYSRTDSYEQYF	TGTGCCAGCAGTTACTCGAGGACAGACTCCTACGAGCAGTACTTC
TRBD1	TRBV24-1	.	14	TRBJ2-3	CATSGTGTTDTQYF	TGTGCCACCAGTGGGACAGGGACCACAGATACGCAGTATTTT
.	TRBV4-2	.	14	TRBJ2-7	CASSQVLGSYEQYF	TGTGCCAGCAGCCAAGTACTCGGTTCCTACGAGCAGTACTTC
TRBD1	TRBV18	.	13	TRBJ1-2	CASSYGQEEGYTF	TGTGCCAGCTCATACGGACAGGAGGAAGGCTACACCTTC
.	TRBV2	once	13	TRBJ1-5	CASSDGQGGPQHF	TGTGCCAGCAGTGACGGCCAGGGAGGGCCCCAGCATTTT
TRBD2	TRBV7-7	.	15	TRBJ2-3	CASSKGTTSKDTQYF	TGTGCCAGCAGCAAAGGAACGACTAGCAAAGATACGCAGTATTTT